Listed below are T cell receptor beta chains from one sample, sequenced in a study of blood T cell repertoires in COVID-19. Method: immunoSEQ multiplex PCR; TCRdb's copy keeps in-frame clones and lacks some. The sample records around 450,000 clones, about 89% being singletons. Sequencing was carried out using peripheral blood. These receptors originate from a woman aged 30 to 39 with acute or convalescent COVID-19. Both conserved end residues are part of each CDR3. The order of the fields is J gene, D gene, V gene, clone size, CDR3 protein, CDR3 DNA. D genes are given only for firm matches. The size entry is marked missing in some rows and otherwise reads once, few, many or a size class.

>TRBJ1-2|TRBD1|TRBV4-1|-
CASTYTGAGNGYTF
TGCGCCAGCACCTATACAGGGGCGGGGAATGGCTACACCTTC
>TRBJ2-1|-|TRBV5-6|-
CASSFPPGHLYNEQFF
TGTGCCAGCAGCTTTCCACCGGGACACCTTTACAATGAGCAGTTCTTC
>TRBJ2-7|-|TRBV11-2|-
CASSPKYSSYEQYF
TGTGCCAGCAGCCCAAAATATAGCTCCTACGAGCAGTACTTC
>TRBJ1-1|-|TRBV6-1|once
CASSERGPIAEAFF
TGTGCCAGCAGTGAAAGGGGTCCGATAGCTGAAGCTTTCTTT
>TRBJ2-1|TRBD1|TRBV2|once
CASSEGAGGTGHEQFF
TGTGCCAGCAGTGAAGGTGCAGGGGGCACAGGCCATGAGCAGTTCTTC
>TRBJ1-2|-|TRBV6-1|-
CASSETNTGAYGYTF
TGTGCCAGCAGTGAAACGAACACAGGAGCATATGGCTACACCTTC
>TRBJ2-3|-|TRBV21-1|-
CASRRTGGETDTQYF
TGTGCCAGCAGGAGAACAGGGGGCGAGACAGATACGCAGTATTTT
>TRBJ1-6|TRBD1|TRBV25-1|few
CASRDRENSPLHF
TGTGCCAGCAGGGACAGGGAAAATTCACCCCTCCACTTT
>TRBJ2-3|TRBD2|TRBV5-4|-
CASSLVTAGGRSTDTQYF
TGTGCCAGCAGCTTAGTTACAGCGGGGGGGAGGAGCACAGATACGCAGTATTTT
>TRBJ2-2|-|TRBV2|once
CASRGLWAGELFF
TGTGCCAGCAGGGGCCTATGGGCCGGGGAGCTGTTTTTT
>TRBJ2-3|TRBD2|TRBV12-5|-
CASGLVLGGGGRTDTQYF
TGTGCTAGTGGTTTGGTACTGGGTGGCGGGGGTCGCACAGATACGCAGTATTTT
>TRBJ2-7|-|TRBV6-1|-
CASSAIEVTLHYEQYF
TGTGCCAGCAGTGCTATTGAGGTTACCCTACACTACGAGCAGTACTTC
>TRBJ2-5|-|TRBV9|-
CASSVDGVETQYF
TGTGCCAGCAGCGTAGACGGGGTCGAGACCCAGTACTTC
>TRBJ1-2|TRBD1|TRBV6-5|-
CASRLGQGVYGYTF
TGTGCCAGCAGGCTAGGACAGGGTGTATATGGCTACACCTTC
>TRBJ1-2|-|TRBV29-1|-
CSVEDRGTAGYTF
TGCAGCGTTGAAGATCGGGGGACTGCTGGCTACACCTTC
>TRBJ1-2|-|TRBV6-6|-
CASSYKTETYGYTF
TGTGCCAGCAGTTACAAGACAGAAACCTATGGCTACACCTTC
>TRBJ2-1|-|TRBV4-2|-
CASSQVAGEQFF
TGTGCCAGCAGCCAAGTCGCGGGAGAGCAGTTCTTC
>TRBJ2-3|-|TRBV5-5|-
CASSSLPQSVTDTQYF
TGTGCCAGCAGCTCCCTGCCTCAGAGCGTCACAGATACGCAGTATTTT
>TRBJ2-3|TRBD2|TRBV5-1|-
CASSSSSGGNTQYF
TGCGCCAGCAGCAGCAGTAGCGGGGGTAATACGCAGTATTTT
>TRBJ2-7|-|TRBV28|-
CASSSRNEQYF
TGTGCCAGCAGTTCTAGGAACGAGCAGTACTTC
>TRBJ1-5|TRBD1|TRBV10-2|-
CASSATGRSQPQHF
TGCGCCAGCAGTGCGACAGGGCGTAGCCAGCCCCAGCATTTT
>TRBJ1-1|-|TRBV18|once
CASSPSTGLNTEAFF
TGTGCCAGCTCACCTTCCACAGGGTTAAACACTGAAGCTTTCTTT
>TRBJ2-2|TRBD2|TRBV4-1|once
CASSQEKLAGAGELFF
TGCGCCAGCAGCCAAGAGAAACTAGCGGGGGCTGGGGAGCTGTTTTTT
>TRBJ2-7|TRBD1|TRBV7-8|-
CASSSETGFEQYF
TGTGCCAGCAGCTCAGAGACAGGGTTCGAGCAGTACTTC
>TRBJ2-3|-|TRBV10-3|-
CAISDGVDTQYF
TGTGCCATCAGTGATGGAGTAGATACGCAGTATTTT
>TRBJ1-4|-|TRBV28|-
CASSLVQANEKLFF
TGTGCCAGCAGTTTAGTACAGGCTAATGAAAAACTGTTTTTT
>TRBJ2-1|TRBD2|TRBV13|-
CASSLGSSGGSNEQFF
TGTGCCAGCAGCTTAGGCTCTAGCGGGGGTTCGAATGAGCAGTTCTTC